These 30 T cell receptor beta chains share one sample of origin, sequenced in a study of cytomegalovirus exposure and HLA in healthy donors. This table comes from immunoSEQ multiplex PCR, and its TCRdb copy is limited to in-frame clones, with some not included. Found here are 110,000 to 150,000 clones, roughly 89% of them singletons; the top ten hold around 9%. The sequenced sample was PBMCs. Receptor source: a woman under 30 in good health and CMV-seropositive.

This clone was seen once. This chain connects TRBV6-4 to TRBJ2-2, with 8 bases lining up with TRBD2. The CDR3 runs to 14 residues. V dropped 5 bases and J dropped 10; count of bases not matched to a gene: 9. The germline V gene has CDR1 MRHNA and CDR2 SNTAGT. The DNA of the CDR3 is TGTGCCAGCAGTCCGACGGGGGGGGTCGAGGAGCTGTTTTTT. It encodes CASSPTGGVEELFF.

The rearrangement joins TRBV7-6 to TRBJ1-4; TRBD1 might be the D (5 bases). V dropped 5 bases and J dropped 1 base, with 8 bases sitting between them. This CDR3 region has 14 residues. Germline CDR1 and CDR2: SGHVS and FNYEAQ. The CDR3 loop is CASSRTGTNEKLFF. For the CDR3, the DNA is TGTGCCAGCAGCCGAACAGGAACTAATGAAAAACTGTTTTTT.

The chain recombines TRBV5-1 with TRBJ1-2; D unclear. The CDR3 runs to 15 residues. Germline V gene data show CDR1 as SGHRS and CDR2 as YFSETQ. Trimming removed 0 bases from V and 0 bases from J, with 9 bases in between. CDR3: CASSLDRNTNYGYTF. CDR3 in DNA: TGCGCCAGCAGCTTGGATAGAAATACTAACTATGGCTACACCTTC.

The V gene is TRBV5-4, the J gene TRBJ1-2, with TRBD1 matching 7 bases. Germline CDR1 SGHNT, CDR2 YYREEE (reference sequence). J was trimmed by 4 bases and V by 4 bases; bases with no gene match: 1. The CDR3 consists of 12 residues. This CDR3 is CASSRTGYGYTF. CDR3 bases: TGTGCCAGCAGCCGGACAGGCTATGGCTACACCTTC.

This clone has a single count. The J gene is TRBJ2-1, the V gene TRBV6-1, with D possibly matching TRBD2 (6 bases). V was cut by 4 bases and J by 7 bases, with 20 bases left in between. CDR1 is MNHNS and CDR2 is SASEGT in the germline V gene. This CDR3 is built from 16 residues. As DNA, the CDR3 is TGTGCCAGCAGTGGGGGACTCAGTACTCTACATAATGAGCAGTTCTTC. The encoded protein is CASSGGLSTLHNEQFF.

V gene TRBV19 combines with J gene TRBJ2-3, with a weak D call TRBD2 (6 bases). CDR3 length: 14 amino acids. The germline V gene has CDR1 LNHDA and CDR2 SQIVND (reference sequence). Trimming took off 4 bases at V and 2 bases at J, with 10 bases between the two ends. The CDR3 loop reads CASSKGLPTDTQYF. The CDR3 DNA reads as TGTGCCAGTAGTAAGGGACTTCCCACAGATACGCAGTATTTT.

The gene calls are TRBV27 and TRBJ1-6; D gene ambiguous. V lost 3 bases, J lost 5 bases, and 2 bases lay in between. Germline CDR1 is MNHEY and CDR2 is SMNVEV (reference sequence). This CDR3 comprises 12 residues. The CDR3 DNA is TGTGCCAGCAGTTTCAATAATTCACCCCTCCACTTT. Protein: CASSFNNSPLHF.

The V and J genes are TRBV7-6 and TRBJ2-2, with 13 positions matching TRBD2. This CDR3 spans 18 amino acids. Germline loops: CDR1 SGHVS, CDR2 FNYEAQ. Trimming removed 4 bases from V and 0 bases from J; junction bases left unmatched: 5. CDR3 in amino acids: CASSSGLAGDSNTGELFF. CDR3 in DNA: TGTGCCAGCAGCTCCGGACTAGCGGGGGACTCGAACACCGGGGAGCTGTTTTTT.

The J gene is TRBJ1-1, the V gene TRBV27, with D unresolved. CDR3 length: 13 amino acids. CDR1 and CDR2 from the germline V gene are MNHEY and SMNVEV (reference sequence). V lost 3 bases to trimming and J lost 4 bases, with 9 bases between them. The DNA for the CDR3 is TGTGCCAGCAGTTTTCGAGGGCTCACTGAAGCTTTCTTT. Protein product: CASSFRGLTEAFF.

V and J are TRBV6-1 and TRBJ1-6, with D maybe TRBD1 (5 bases). Trimming removed 7 bases at V and 7 bases at J, with 11 bases between. This CDR3 is 13 amino acids long. Germline CDR1 and CDR2: MNHNS and SASEGT. DNA for the CDR3: TGTGCCAGCATGGGGGACTCCAATTCACCCCTCCACTTT. It codes for CASMGDSNSPLHF.

The rearrangement links TRBV5-1 to TRBJ2-3; 9 positions match TRBD1. V shed 7 bases and J 6 bases; nucleotides not matched to a gene: 9. Germline-derived CDR1 and CDR2 are SGHRS and YFSETQ. The CDR3 is 14 residues long. The CDR3 here is CASRTGGSVDTQYF. In DNA, the CDR3 is TGCGCCAGCCGTACAGGGGGCTCAGTGGATACGCAGTATTTT.

The chain couples TRBV15 to TRBJ2-1, with a tentative D call TRBD2 (6 bases). The germline gives CDR1 LNHNV, CDR2 YYDKDF (reference sequence). The CDR3 extends over 16 amino acids. The ends were cut back, 0 bases at V and 6 bases at J, with 15 bases in the middle. The CDR3 DNA reads TGTGCCACCAGCAGAGATTTTGGGGGGACCGGCAATGAGCAGTTCTTC. Its translation: CATSRDFGGTGNEQFF. The whole variable domain, filled in from reference TRBV15 and TRBJ2-1, reads DAMVIQNPRYQVTQFGKPVTLSCSQTLNHNVMYWYQQKSSQAPKLLFHYYDKDFNNEADTPDNFQSRRPNTSFCFLDIRSPGLGDTAMYLCATSRDFGGTGNEQFFGPGTRLTVL.

This clone was counted between two and nine times. The rearrangement links TRBV9 to TRBJ1-1, with D perhaps matching TRBD1 (5 bases). The CDR3 covers 14 residues. The V end was cut by 2 bases, the J end by 1 base, with 9 bases between. Looked up from germline, CDR1 is SGDLS and CDR2 is YYNGEE. Here the CDR3 reads CASSVGQGNTEAFF. In DNA form, the CDR3 reads TGTGCCAGCAGCGTGGGCCAGGGGAACACTGAAGCTTTCTTT.

The V gene is TRBV6-5, the J gene TRBJ2-1, with 8 bases lining up with TRBD2. Germline CDR1 MNHEY, CDR2 SVGAGI. V shed 0 bases and J 6 bases; nucleotides not matched to a gene: 4. The CDR3 has 15 amino acids. CDR3 residues: CASSYSGLVFNEQFF. The CDR3 DNA follows: TGTGCCAGCAGTTACTCGGGACTAGTCTTCAATGAGCAGTTCTTC.

In DNA form, the CDR3 reads TGTGCCTGGAGTACGGGCAATCAGCCCCAGCATTTT. Its translation: CAWSTGNQPQHF. This chain joins TRBV30 and TRBJ1-5; D gene unclear. Germline loops: CDR1 GTSNPN, CDR2 SVGIG (reference sequence). V was trimmed by 2 bases and J by 2 bases, leaving 4 bases between them. The CDR3 is made up of 12 amino acids.

J is TRBJ2-5 and V is TRBV7-6, with 10 bases identical to TRBD2. V gave up 2 bases and J gave up 5 bases; unmatched junction bases: 2. CDR1 and CDR2 from the germline V gene are SGHVS and FNYEAQ. The CDR3 spans 14 residues. In nucleotides, the CDR3 is TGTGCCAGCAGCTTACTAGCGGGGGTGGAGACCCAGTACTTC. Protein product: CASSLLAGVETQYF.

This chain uses TRBV30 with TRBJ1-5; TRBD1 might be the D (5 bases). The length of the CDR3 is 15 residues. Germline assignment: CDR1 GTSNPN and CDR2 SVGIG (reference sequence). V lost 3 bases, J lost 3 bases, and 15 bases lay in between. The CDR3, as DNA: TGTGCCTGGAGCCAGGGATCGAGTCCCAATCAGCCCCAGCATTTT. It yields the protein CAWSQGSSPNQPQHF.

This sequence joins TRBV5-4 and TRBJ2-5; D unclear. Germline-derived CDR1 and CDR2 are SGHNT and YYREEE (reference sequence). The V end lost 3 bases, the J end lost 1 base, and 4 bases lay between the germline ends. This CDR3 has 12 residues. The CDR3: CASSSSQETQYF. Here the CDR3 DNA reads TGTGCCAGCAGCTCATCCCAAGAGACCCAGTACTTC.

The J gene is TRBJ2-6, the V gene TRBV18; D may be TRBD1 (5 bases). The CDR3 has 14 residues. Looked up from germline, CDR1 is KGHSH and CDR2 is LQKENI. Trimming took 3 bases from V and 10 from J, leaving 13 bases between them. CDR3 residues: CASSPVDSANVLTF. The CDR3 nucleotides are TGTGCCAGCTCACCTGTAGACAGTGCAAACGTCCTGACTTTC.

This clone was observed once. J is TRBJ1-4 and V is TRBV6-1; 8 positions agree with TRBD1. Per germline, CDR1 MNHNS and CDR2 SASEGT. The CDR3 is 13 amino acids. Trimming removed 10 bases from V and 8 bases from J; junction bases left unmatched: 9. The CDR3 is CAKTGQGQEKLFF. CDR3 bases: TGTGCCAAGACCGGACAGGGTCAAGAAAAACTGTTTTTT.

The J gene is TRBJ1-1, the V gene TRBV4-2, with no clear D. From germline, CDR1 is LGHNA and CDR2 YNFKEQ. The V and J ends lost 0 bases and 3 bases respectively, with 17 bases between them. This CDR3 has 17 amino acids. CDR3 sequence reads: CASSQDPSKGGYTEAFF. CDR3 nucleotide sequence: TGTGCCAGCAGCCAAGACCCCTCGAAGGGCGGGTACACTGAAGCTTTCTTT.

The CDR3 sequence is CATSRDQWTALEKLFF. The CDR3 region has the DNA TGTGCCACCAGCAGAGATCAGTGGACAGCGCTAGAAAAACTGTTTTTT. The genes are TRBV15 and TRBJ1-4, with D possibly matching TRBD1 (6 bases). V was pared by 0 bases and J by 8 bases, with 16 bases between. CDR3 length: 16 amino acids. Germline CDR1 is LNHNV and CDR2 is YYDKDF (reference sequence).

The chain combines TRBV15 with TRBJ1-2, with TRBD1 identical over 7 bases. This CDR3 is 16 amino acids long. The V segment lost 5 bases and the J segment 0 bases; nucleotides outside the gene matches: 9. Germline CDR1 is LNHNV and CDR2 is YYDKDF (reference sequence). CDR3 nucleotides: TGTGCCACCAGCCCCCCGGGACAGCAAGCTAACTATGGCTACACCTTC. Protein sequence: CATSPPGQQANYGYTF.

In this sample, this clone turned up once. The genes are TRBV9 and TRBJ2-3; D might be TRBD1 (5 bases). Trimming took 2 bases from V and 1 from J, leaving 5 bases between them. The germline CDR1 and CDR2 sequences are SGDLS and YYNGEE. This CDR3 spans 13 amino acids. DNA of the CDR3: TGTGCCAGCAGCGTCAGGGGCACAGATACGCAGTATTTT. Translating it yields CASSVRGTDTQYF.

The count of this clone is one. The rearrangement joins TRBV11-2 to TRBJ1-6; TRBD1 matches 7 bases. The CDR3 totals 16 residues. Looked up from germline, CDR1 is SGHAT and CDR2 is FQNNGV. The J segment lost 7 bases and the V segment lost 4 bases, leaving 10 bases of the junction unmatched. In nucleotides, the CDR3 is TGTGCCAGCAGCTCTCCCCGGAGGGACAGAAATTCACCCCTCCACTTT. Encoded protein: CASSSPRRDRNSPLHF.

V is TRBV9 and J is TRBJ2-7; D might be TRBD1 (6 bases). The V gene lost 3 bases and the J gene lost 5 bases, with 15 bases spanning the gap. The CDR3 length is 14 residues. Germline CDR1 and CDR2: SGDLS and YYNGEE. The CDR3: CASSGGDRLDEQYF. DNA of the CDR3: TGTGCCAGCAGCGGGGGTGACAGGCTTGACGAGCAGTACTTC.

This clone showed up just once. The chain has TRBV10-1 and TRBJ2-3; 8 bases line up with TRBD1. V shed 2 bases, J shed 4 bases, and the junction held 2 bases outside the gene matches. Per germline, CDR1 WNHNN and CDR2 SYGVQD (reference sequence). This CDR3 spans 14 amino acids. The chain's CDR3 is CASSEDRGSDTQYF. CDR3 in DNA: TGCGCCAGCAGTGAGGACAGGGGTTCAGATACGCAGTATTTT.

This clone appeared a single time. The gene calls are TRBV5-6 and TRBJ1-2; no firm D call. Germline CDR1 SGHDT, CDR2 YYEEEE. Trimming took 1 base from V and 4 from J, leaving 11 bases between them. This CDR3 is 14 amino acids long. CDR3 protein: CASSLFSEIYGYTF. In DNA, the CDR3 is TGTGCCAGCAGCTTGTTTTCAGAAATCTATGGCTACACCTTC.

The genes are TRBV4-1 and TRBJ2-6; 10 bases map to TRBD1. V lost 1 base and J lost 4; bases outside the gene matches: 16. The CDR3 consists of 21 residues. CDR1 MGHRA and CDR2 YSYEKL come from the germline V gene. The CDR3 region has the DNA TGCGCCAGCAGCCAAGGCCCTTTCGACAGGGGGCCAACCATGGGGGCCAACGTCCTGACTTTC. It yields the protein CASSQGPFDRGPTMGANVLTF.

CDR3 loop: CASSGFGQGSNIQYF. In DNA, the CDR3 is TGTGCCAGCAGTGGTTTTGGGCAGGGCTCAAACATTCAGTACTTC. The chain joins TRBV2 to TRBJ2-4; perhaps TRBD1 as D (5 bases). Trimming removed 4 bases at V and 6 bases at J, with 16 bases between. Per the germline V gene, CDR1 is SNHLY and CDR2 is FYNNEI. CDR3 size: 15 residues. Full variable domain (missing parts from reference TRBV2 and TRBJ2-4): EPEVTQTPSHQVTQMGQEVILRCVPISNHLYFYWYRQILGQKVEFLVSFYNNEISEKSEIFDDQFSVERPDGSNFTLKIRSTKLEDSAMYFCASSGFGQGSNIQYFGAGTRLSVL.